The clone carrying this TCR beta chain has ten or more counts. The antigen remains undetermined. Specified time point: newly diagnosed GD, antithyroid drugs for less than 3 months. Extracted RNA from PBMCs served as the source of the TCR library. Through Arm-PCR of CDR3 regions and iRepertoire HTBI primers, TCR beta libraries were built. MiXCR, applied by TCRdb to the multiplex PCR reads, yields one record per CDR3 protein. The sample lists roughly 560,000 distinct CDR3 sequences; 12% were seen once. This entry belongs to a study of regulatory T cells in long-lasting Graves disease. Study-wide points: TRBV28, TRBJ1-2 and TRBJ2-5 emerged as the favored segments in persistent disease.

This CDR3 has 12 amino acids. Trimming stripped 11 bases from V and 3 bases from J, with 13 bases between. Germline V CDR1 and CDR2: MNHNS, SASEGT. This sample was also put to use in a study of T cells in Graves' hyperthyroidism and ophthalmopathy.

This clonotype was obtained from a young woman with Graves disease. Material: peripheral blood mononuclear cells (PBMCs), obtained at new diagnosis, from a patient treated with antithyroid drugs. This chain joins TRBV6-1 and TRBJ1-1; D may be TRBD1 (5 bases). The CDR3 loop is CAAGGRDTEAFF. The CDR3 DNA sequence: TGTGCCGCGGGGGGAAGGGACACTGAAGCTTTCTTT.